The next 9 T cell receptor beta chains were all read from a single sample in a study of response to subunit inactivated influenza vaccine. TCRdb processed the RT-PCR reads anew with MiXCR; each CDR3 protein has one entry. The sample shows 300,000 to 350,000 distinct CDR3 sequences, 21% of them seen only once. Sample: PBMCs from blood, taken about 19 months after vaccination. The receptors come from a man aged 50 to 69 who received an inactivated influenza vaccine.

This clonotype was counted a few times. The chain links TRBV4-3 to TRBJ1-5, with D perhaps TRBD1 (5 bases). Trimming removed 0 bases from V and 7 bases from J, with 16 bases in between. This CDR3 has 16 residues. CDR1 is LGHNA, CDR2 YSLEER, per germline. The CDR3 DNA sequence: TGCGCCAGCAGCCAAGAGGCGGGAGGGGAGCGACAGCCCCAGCATTTT. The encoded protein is CASSQEAGGERQPQHF.

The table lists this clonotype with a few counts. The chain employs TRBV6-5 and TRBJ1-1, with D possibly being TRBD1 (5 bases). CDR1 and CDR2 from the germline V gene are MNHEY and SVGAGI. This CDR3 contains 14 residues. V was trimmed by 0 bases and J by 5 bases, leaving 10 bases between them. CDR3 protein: CASSYSGARTEAFF. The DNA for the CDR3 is TGTGCCAGCAGTTACTCAGGGGCTAGGACTGAAGCTTTCTTT.

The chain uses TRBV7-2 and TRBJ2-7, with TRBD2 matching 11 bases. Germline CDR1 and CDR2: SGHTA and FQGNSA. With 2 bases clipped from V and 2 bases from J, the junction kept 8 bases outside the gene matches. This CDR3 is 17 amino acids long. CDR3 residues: CASSLLIAGGLPYEQYF. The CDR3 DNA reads TGTGCCAGCAGCTTACTTATAGCGGGAGGGCTTCCCTACGAGCAGTACTTC.

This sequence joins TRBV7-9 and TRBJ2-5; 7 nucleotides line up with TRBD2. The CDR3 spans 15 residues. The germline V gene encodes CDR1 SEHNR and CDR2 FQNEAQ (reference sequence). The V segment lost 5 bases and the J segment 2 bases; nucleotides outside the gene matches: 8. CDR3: CASSPRREGQETQYF. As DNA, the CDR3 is TGTGCCAGCAGCCCACGGAGGGAGGGACAAGAGACCCAGTACTTC. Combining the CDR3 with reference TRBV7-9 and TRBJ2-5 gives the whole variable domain DTGVSQNPRHKITKRGQNVTFRCDPISEHNRLYWYRQTLGQGPEFLTYFQNEAQLEKSRLLSDRFSAERPKGSFSTLEIQRTEQGDSAMYLCASSPRREGQETQYFGPGTRLLVL.

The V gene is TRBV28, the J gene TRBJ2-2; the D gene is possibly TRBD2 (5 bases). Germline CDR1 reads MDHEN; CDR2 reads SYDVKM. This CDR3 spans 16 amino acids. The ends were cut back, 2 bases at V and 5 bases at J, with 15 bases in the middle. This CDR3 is CASSLRASWGTGELFF. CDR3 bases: TGTGCCAGCAGTTTACGGGCTAGCTGGGGTACCGGGGAGCTGTTTTTT.

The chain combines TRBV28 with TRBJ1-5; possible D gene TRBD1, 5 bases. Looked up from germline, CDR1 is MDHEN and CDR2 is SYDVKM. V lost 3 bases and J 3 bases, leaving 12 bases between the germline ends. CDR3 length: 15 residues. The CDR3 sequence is CASSFLGVNNQPQHF. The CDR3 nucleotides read TGTGCCAGCAGTTTCCTAGGGGTTAACAATCAGCCCCAGCATTTT.

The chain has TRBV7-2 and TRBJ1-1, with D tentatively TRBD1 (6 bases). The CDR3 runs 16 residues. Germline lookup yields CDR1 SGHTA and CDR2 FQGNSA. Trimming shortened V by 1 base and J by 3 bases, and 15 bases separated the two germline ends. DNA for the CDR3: TGTGCCAGCAGCTTAGTTGCCGGGACAACAGACACTGAAGCTTTCTTT. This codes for CASSLVAGTTDTEAFF.

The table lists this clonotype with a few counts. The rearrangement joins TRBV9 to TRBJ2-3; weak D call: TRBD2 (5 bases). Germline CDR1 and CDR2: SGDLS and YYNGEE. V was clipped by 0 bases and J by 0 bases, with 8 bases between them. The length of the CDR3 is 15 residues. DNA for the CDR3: TGTGCCAGCAGCGTAGAGGAGCGGAGCACAGATACGCAGTATTTT. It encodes CASSVEERSTDTQYF.

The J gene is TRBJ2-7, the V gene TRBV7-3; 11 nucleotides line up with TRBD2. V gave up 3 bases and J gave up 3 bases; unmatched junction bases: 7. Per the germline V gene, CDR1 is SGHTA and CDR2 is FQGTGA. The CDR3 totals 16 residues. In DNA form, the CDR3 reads TGTGCCAGCAGCTTGGCGGGACTAGCGGAGGGCTACGAGCAGTACTTC. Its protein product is CASSLAGLAEGYEQYF.